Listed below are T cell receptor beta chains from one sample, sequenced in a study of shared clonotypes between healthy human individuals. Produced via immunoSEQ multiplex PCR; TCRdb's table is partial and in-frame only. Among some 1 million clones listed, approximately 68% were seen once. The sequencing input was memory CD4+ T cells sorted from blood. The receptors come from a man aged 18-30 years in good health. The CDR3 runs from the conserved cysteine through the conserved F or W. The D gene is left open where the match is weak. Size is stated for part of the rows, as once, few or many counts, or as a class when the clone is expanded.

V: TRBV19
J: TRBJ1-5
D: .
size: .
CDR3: CATRPDSKDQPQHF
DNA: TGTGCCACTCGACCCGACAGTAAGGATCAGCCCCAGCATTTT

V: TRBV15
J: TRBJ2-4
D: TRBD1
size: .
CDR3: CATSRESGGTGVQYF
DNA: TGTGCCACCAGCAGAGAATCTGGGGGGACAGGAGTTCAGTACTTC

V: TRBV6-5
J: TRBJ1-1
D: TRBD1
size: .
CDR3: CASSYVTGGLVAFF
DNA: TGTGCCAGCAGTTACGTGACAGGGGGCCTGGTGGCTTTCTTT

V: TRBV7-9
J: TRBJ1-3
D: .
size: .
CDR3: CASTVYPTSSGNTIYF
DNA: TGTGCCAGCACCGTATATCCAACGAGCTCTGGAAACACCATATATTTT

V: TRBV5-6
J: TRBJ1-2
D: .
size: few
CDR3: CASSLDGQGYSYTF
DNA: TGTGCCAGCAGCTTGGACGGGCAGGGTTATTCCTACACCTTC

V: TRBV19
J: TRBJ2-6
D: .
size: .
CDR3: CASCPTGSGANVLTF
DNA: TGTGCCAGTTGTCCCACAGGCTCTGGGGCCAACGTCCTGACTTTC

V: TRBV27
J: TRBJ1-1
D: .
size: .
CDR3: CASSPRTENTEAFF
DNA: TGTGCCAGCAGTCCTCGGACGGAGAACACTGAAGCTTTCTTT

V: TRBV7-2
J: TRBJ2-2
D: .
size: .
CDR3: CASSARPSNTGELFF
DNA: TGTGCCAGCAGCGCAAGACCCTCGAACACCGGGGAGCTGTTTTTT

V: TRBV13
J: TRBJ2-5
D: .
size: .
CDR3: CASSLDPTGYGETQYF
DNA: TGTGCCAGCAGCTTAGACCCGACAGGTTATGGGGAGACCCAGTACTTC

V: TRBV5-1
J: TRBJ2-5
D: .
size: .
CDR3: CASAEPPKETQYF
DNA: TGCGCCAGCGCCGAGCCCCCGAAGGAGACCCAGTACTTC

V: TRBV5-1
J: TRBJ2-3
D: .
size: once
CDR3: CASSFRAPGSASTDTQYF
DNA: TGCGCCAGCAGCTTCCGGGCGCCGGGGTCCGCTAGCACAGATACGCAGTATTTT

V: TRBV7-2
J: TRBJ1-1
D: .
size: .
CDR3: CASSLGSRAGEAFF
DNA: TGTGCCAGCAGCTTAGGATCCCGGGCGGGTGAAGCTTTCTTT

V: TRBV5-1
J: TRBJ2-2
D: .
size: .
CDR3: CASSSGVMGELFF
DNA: TGCGCCAGCAGCTCAGGGGTGATGGGGGAGCTGTTTTTT

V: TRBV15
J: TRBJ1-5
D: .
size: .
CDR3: CATSRGSYSNQPQHF
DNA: TGTGCCACCAGCAGAGGGAGCTATAGCAATCAGCCCCAGCATTTT

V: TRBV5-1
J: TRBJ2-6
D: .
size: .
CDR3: CASRDSGANVLTF
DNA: TGCGCCAGCAGGGATTCTGGGGCCAACGTCCTGACTTTC

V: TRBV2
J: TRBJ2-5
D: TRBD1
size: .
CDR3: CASSEEDRGQETQYF
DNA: TGTGCCAGCAGTGAAGAGGACAGGGGGCAAGAGACCCAGTACTTC

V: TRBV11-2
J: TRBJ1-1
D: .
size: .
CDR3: CASSLDPTVNTEAFF
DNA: TGTGCCAGCAGCTTAGATCCTACGGTAAACACTGAAGCTTTCTTT

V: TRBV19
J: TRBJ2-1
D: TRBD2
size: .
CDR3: CASSRLAGSYNEQFF
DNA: TGTGCCAGTAGCAGACTAGCGGGGAGTTACAATGAGCAGTTCTTC

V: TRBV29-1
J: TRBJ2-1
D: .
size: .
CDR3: CSVESESSYNEQFF
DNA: TGCAGCGTTGAGTCGGAAAGCTCCTACAATGAGCAGTTCTTC

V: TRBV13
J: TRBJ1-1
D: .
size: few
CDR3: CASSLVGLAFF
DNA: TGTGCCAGCAGCTTAGTAGGGTTAGCTTTCTTT